The entry below describes one T cell receptor (beta chain). There are 14 residues in the CDR3. Germline V gene data show CDR1 as SGHRS and CDR2 as YFSETQ. Trimming stripped 0 bases from V and 5 bases from J, with 12 bases between. The TCR beta CDR3 regions underwent amplification using RNA transcripts as the source. The TCR CDR3 first-round RT-PCR relied on the HTBI primer set. TCRdb re-analysed the multiplex PCR reads in MiXCR, keeping a single row per CDR3 protein. The table records over 500,000 distinct CDR3 sequences, roughly a sixth of them present only once. Patients with ophthalmopathy all had a Clinical Activity Score of at least 3, a NOSPECS grade of at least 4 and duration under 3 months. These data come from a study of T cells in Graves' hyperthyroidism and ophthalmopathy.

The receptor was derived from a woman aged 18-35 years with Graves' ophthalmopathy. V gene TRBV5-1 combines with J gene TRBJ2-7; D assignment may be TRBD1 or TRBD2 (6 bases each). Sequences were obtained from blood. The DNA for the CDR3 is TGCGCCAGCAGCTTGGTCGGGGGCGGTGACGAGCAGTACTTC. This codes for CASSLVGGGDEQYF.